Listed below are T cell receptor beta chains from one sample, sequenced in a study of tumor-infiltrating lymphocytes in primary liver carcinoma. Via MiXCR, TCRdb re-called the multiplex PCR reads, giving one row per CDR3 protein. The table has 120,000 or so distinct CDR3 sequences, approximately 70% seen once. Specimen: liver tumor tissue from sampling region 1. The source is a woman aged 55 to 70 with primary liver carcinoma and hepatitis B virus infection. Both conserved end residues are part of each CDR3. A D gene is named only where the DNA matches it firmly. Not every row has a clone size; where given, it reads once, few, many or a size class.

size	J	D	V	CDR3	DNA
.	TRBJ2-3	.	TRBV11-2	CASCSFSFRDTHYF	TGTGCCAGCTGTTCGTTCTCCTTCAGAGATACGCATTATTTT
many	TRBJ2-1	.	TRBV5-4	CASSHPRGDEQFF	TGTGCCAGCAGCCACCCCAGGGGCGATGAGCAGTTCTTC
.	TRBJ2-2	.	TRBV7-9	CASSFENTGELLF	TGTGCCAGCAGCTTTGAGAACACCGGGGAGCTGCTTTTT
.	TRBJ2-3	.	TRBV11-3	CACSFGQGGDTQYF	TGTGCCTGCAGCTTTGGGCAGGGAGGAGATACGCAGTATTTT
many	TRBJ1-2	TRBD1	TRBV6-1	CASSDRQGYGYTF	TGTGCCAGCAGTGACCGACAGGGCTATGGCTACACCTTC
.	TRBJ1-2	.	TRBV5-4	CASSSLYRNMDGYTF	TGTGCCAGCAGCTCCTTATACCGGAACATGGATGGCTACACCTTC
few	TRBJ2-7	TRBD2	TRBV28	CASSLLETSGKRGQYF	TGTGCCAGCAGTTTACTCGAAACTAGCGGCAAAAGGGGGCAGTACTTC
.	TRBJ2-3	.	TRBV11-2	CASSLDGMSNRPQYF	TGTGCCAGCAGCTTAGACGGCATGAGCAATCGGCCCCAGTATTTT
.	TRBJ2-5	.	TRBV29-1	CSAGGRGRETQYF	TGTAGCGCCGGGGGGCGTGGACGGGAGACCCAGTACTTC
.	TRBJ2-3	.	TRBV11-2	CATGLGIRREGTGTRYF	TGTGCCACCGGCTTAGGGATTCGAAGGGAAGGCACAGGTACGCGGTATTTT
once	TRBJ2-1	.	TRBV11-2	CTSSLEGFYNEQLF	TGTACCAGCAGCTTAGAAGGGTTTTACAATGAGCAGCTCTTC
.	TRBJ2-3	TRBD2	TRBV6-4	CASSPVGGRSPDTQYF	TGTGCCAGCAGTCCTGTCGGGGGGAGATCCCCAGATACGCAGTATTTT
medium-sized	TRBJ2-1	TRBD2	TRBV5-6	CASSLQAGPENEQFF	TGTGCCAGCAGCTTGCAAGCGGGGCCCGAGAATGAGCAGTTCTTC
.	TRBJ2-7	.	TRBV11-3	CASSFGYRETWQYF	TGTGCCAGCAGCTTTGGTTACAGGGAGACCTGGCAGTACTTC
.	TRBJ2-1	.	TRBV12-3/TRBV12-4	CASSGLVGGYAYEQFF	TGTGCCAGCAGTGGCTTAGTGGGAGGATATGCCTATGAGCAGTTCTTC
.	TRBJ2-1	TRBD2	TRBV29-1	CSVGLAGMHNGQFF	TGCAGCGTTGGACTAGCGGGGATGCACAATGGGCAGTTCTTC
.	TRBJ2-4	.	TRBV11-2	CAGSLTPAEQNIQYF	TGTGCCGGCAGCTTAACCCCGGCAGAGCAAAACATTCAGTACTTC
few	TRBJ1-5	TRBD1	TRBV7-8	CASGPTGTGDYQPQHF	TGTGCCAGCGGCCCGACCGGGACAGGGGATTATCAGCCCCAGCATTTT
.	TRBJ1-3	TRBD1	TRBV12-3/TRBV12-4	CASSFGTGPSGNTIYF	TGTGCCAGCAGTTTCGGGACAGGGCCCTCTGGAAACACCATATATTTT
.	TRBJ2-5	.	TRBV7-8	CASRSGTGQETQYF	TGTGCCAGCAGATCCGGGACCGGGCAAGAGACCCAGTACTTC
.	TRBJ2-1	.	TRBV9	CASSARPFLPGFSYNEQFF	TGTGCCAGCAGCGCCCGCCCCTTTCTTCCGGGATTCTCCTACAATGAGCAGTTCTTC
.	TRBJ1-1	.	TRBV11-2	CASGQAVTEAFF	TGTGCTAGCGGCCAAGCGGTGACTGAAGCTTTCTTT
once	TRBJ2-7	.	TRBV11-3	CASSSNLATGVGLREQYF	TGTGCCAGCAGCTCCAATCTAGCCACAGGGGTGGGTCTACGGGAGCAATACTTC
many	TRBJ2-5	.	TRBV7-9	CASSLGSGLEKETQYF	TGTGCCAGCAGCTTAGGGTCAGGGCTAGAGAAAGAGACCCAGTACTTC
.	TRBJ2-7	.	TRBV11-3	CARSPRATLYYEQYF	TGTGCCAGGAGCCCCCGGGCCACACTTTACTACGAGCAGTACTTC
.	TRBJ2-2	.	TRBV11-2	CASRVNTGEMFF	TGTGCCAGCAGGGTAAACACCGGGGAGATGTTTTTC
once	TRBJ1-4	.	TRBV7-9	CASSFRESTNEKLFF	TGTGCCAGCAGCTTTAGGGAGAGCACTAATGAAAAACTGTTTTTT
.	TRBJ1-2	.	TRBV12-3/TRBV12-4	CASSLKGDYGHTF	TGTGCCAGCAGTTTGAAGGGGGATTATGGCCACACCTTC
many	TRBJ1-1	.	TRBV6-1	CASSEGGAMNTEAFF	TGTGCCAGCAGTGAGGGGGGGGCCATGAACACTGAAGCTTTCTTT
many	TRBJ2-2	.	TRBV6-5	CASSYSKGRGELFF	TGTGCCAGCAGTTACTCAAAGGGACGAGGGGAGCTGTTTTTT
.	TRBJ2-3	.	TRBV5-1	CASSLKLGGDGDTQYF	TGCGCCAGCAGCTTGAAATTGGGAGGAGATGGAGATACGCAGTATTTT